The T cell receptor (beta chain) described here comes from a study of cytomegalovirus exposure and HLA in healthy donors. Researchers ran the PCR with 60 Vbeta and 13 Jbeta primers. Original methodology: A later analysis tallied approximately 78 million unique TCR beta chains, 10 million to 12 million of them shared. Sequenced by immunoSEQ multiplex PCR; TCRdb stores in-frame clones only, minus some. V and J calls and clone size are copied from that table; D and trimming were computed from the DNA. The sample includes under 200,000 clones, roughly 74% of them seen just once. V lost 5 bases, J lost 6 bases, and 10 bases stayed unmatched. Germline CDR1 is SGHTA and CDR2 is FQGTGA. The CDR3 runs to 15 residues. Findings of the study overall: Sequencing depth across donors, presence/absence analyses assumed, was roughly uniform. A link between a missense DCLRE1C variant and TCR beta V- and J-gene trimming emerged from a later analysis.

Remarks on this clone: The antigen is not known.

This TCR was recovered from a male donor in good health and CMV-seronegative. The source material was PBMCs. V gene TRBV7-3 combines with J gene TRBJ2-7; 10 bases are a match to TRBD1. CDR3 protein: CASSATSGTGAEQYF. The CDR3 bases are TGTGCCAGCAGCGCGACATCCGGGACAGGGGCCGAGCAGTACTTC.